What follows are 14 T cell receptor beta chains derived from one specimen sequenced in a study of CD8+CD57+ T cells in acquired aplastic anemia. Genomic DNA served as template for TCR beta VDJ and CDR3 profiling. TCRdb called the reads again in MiXCR, with one record for every CDR3 protein. The data contain 180,000 or so distinct CDR3 sequences, about 47% of them singletons. The specimen was sorted CD4+, CD8+, or CD8+CD57+ T cells (not recorded which) from PBMCs. These receptors were collected from a human donor in good health.

In this sample, this clonotype turned up many times. The J gene is TRBJ2-3, the V gene TRBV7-9; the match to TRBD2 covers 7 bases. CDR1 is SEHNR and CDR2 is FQNEAQ in the germline V gene (reference sequence). The CDR3 length is 14 residues. With V trimmed by 5 bases and J by 3 bases, 5 bases remained unmatched. The CDR3 DNA reads as TGTGCCAGCAGCCCCGGGACTAAAACAGATACGCAGTATTTT. This translates into CASSPGTKTDTQYF.

In its sample, this clonotype was seen a few times. The rearrangement joins TRBV20-1 to TRBJ2-7, with TRBD1 matching 8 bases. The J segment lost 5 bases and the V segment lost 2 bases, leaving 8 bases of the junction unmatched. The CDR3 consists of 14 residues. CDR1 is DFQATT, CDR2 SNEGSKA, per germline (reference sequence). This chain's CDR3 is CSARSSTGVDEQYF. The CDR3 DNA follows: TGCAGTGCTAGATCCTCGACAGGGGTGGACGAGCAGTACTTC.

V gene TRBV20-1 combines with J gene TRBJ2-3, with D perhaps TRBD2 (5 bases). The CDR3 sequence is 13 residues long. V was clipped by 6 bases and J by 5 bases, with 15 bases between them. Germline lookup yields CDR1 DFQATT and CDR2 SNEGSKA (reference sequence). The CDR3 loop is CSAVQDSLDTQYF. CDR3 DNA: TGCAGTGCGGTCCAGGACTCCCTAGATACGCAGTATTTT.

This chain links TRBV5-1 with TRBJ2-5; TRBD1 agrees at 9 bases. The CDR3 contains 13 residues. With V trimmed by 6 bases and J by 3 bases, 3 bases remained unmatched. Per germline, CDR1 SGHRS and CDR2 YFSETQ. The CDR3 nucleotides are TGCGCCAGCACGAGGACAGGGGAAGAGACCCAGTACTTC. Translating it yields CASTRTGEETQYF.

As concerns this clonotype: No conserved phenylalanine or tryptophan is present at the end of the CDR3, so a read error is the likely explanation. Because the CDR3's place on the DNA is in doubt, the DNA is left out and the CDR3 is given as listed by TCRdb. This CDR3 is CASKSGPL. The rearrangement uses TRBV2 and TRBJ2-6; the table's D call of TRBD1 was not tested on the DNA. Germline V gene data show CDR1 as SNHLY and CDR2 as FYNNEI. A total of 8 residues make up the CDR3, ends included.

The gene calls are TRBV19 and TRBJ1-2; a possible D gene is TRBD1 (6 bases). Germline V CDR1 and CDR2: LNHDA, SQIVND (reference sequence). Deletions cut 3 bases from V and 8 bases from J, with 16 bases between. The CDR3 is 14 residues long. This CDR3 is CASSMQGFPWGYTF. The CDR3 bases are TGTGCCAGTAGTATGCAGGGGTTCCCTTGGGGCTACACCTTC.

The sample holds one count of this clonotype. This could be a read error, since a much larger clone is one nucleotide away. Lacking the conserved final phenylalanine or tryptophan, this CDR3 likely reflects a read error. The chain joins TRBV5-1 to TRBJ2-2; tentative D call: TRBD2 (6 bases). CDR1 and CDR2 (germline): SGHRS, YFSETQ. V shed 3 bases and J shed 6 bases, with 15 bases lying between them. The CDR3 has 15 residues. Here the CDR3 DNA reads TGCGCCAGCAGCTCGGGAGCCTACGTCCCCGGGGAGCTGTTTTGT. Its protein is CASSSGAYVPGELFC.

About this clonotype itself: A much more abundant neighbour one base away suggests this may be a read error. This chain joins TRBV9 and TRBJ2-7; TRBD2 aligns across 7 bases. This CDR3 contains 13 residues. Looked up from germline, CDR1 is SGDLS and CDR2 is YYNGEE. CDR3 in amino acids: CASSQDGGGERYF. CDR3 nucleotides: TGTGCCAGCAGCCAAGATGGGGGGGGAGAGCGGTACTTC.

This chain joins TRBV2 and TRBJ2-7; the D gene is possibly TRBD1 (6 bases). There are 15 residues in the CDR3. Germline V gene sequence: CDR1 SNHLY, CDR2 FYNNEI. The V gene lost 1 base and the J gene lost 3 bases, with 13 bases spanning the gap. The CDR3 sequence is CASSEGQGSLYEQYF. CDR3 bases: TGTGCCAGCAGTGAAGGCCAGGGGTCACTCTACGAGCAGTACTTC.

This rearrangement joins TRBV2 to TRBJ2-2; 10 bases align to TRBD2. V lost 3 bases to trimming and J lost 6 bases; unmatched junction nucleotides: 4. The CDR3 spans 15 residues. Germline V gives CDR1 SNHLY, CDR2 FYNNEI. The CDR3 region has the DNA TGTGCCAGCAGTGATCCTAGCGGGAGTGCCGGGGAGCTGTTTTTT. Its translation: CASSDPSGSAGELFF.

V and J are TRBV5-6 and TRBJ2-5; D ambiguous. Germline V gene lookup returns CDR1 SGHDT and CDR2 YYEEEE. The CDR3 runs 14 residues. The germline V and J ends were trimmed by 0 bases and 2 bases, with 8 bases remaining between them. CDR3 loop: CASSLVADQETQYF. CDR3 nucleotides: TGTGCCAGCAGCTTGGTTGCGGATCAAGAGACCCAGTACTTC.

The chain recombines TRBV4-2 with TRBJ2-3; 14 positions match TRBD2. Trimming removed 2 bases from V and 0 bases from J; junction bases left unmatched: 4. The CDR3 totals 18 residues. Germline assignment: CDR1 LGHNA and CDR2 YNFKEQ. The CDR3 coding sequence is TGTGCCAGCAGCCAATTGGGACTAGCGGGAGTTAGCACAGATACGCAGTATTTT. As protein: CASSQLGLAGVSTDTQYF.

For this clonotype: A much bigger clone sits one base away, suggesting this may be a read error. V is TRBV4-1 and J is TRBJ2-3, with TRBD1 matching 7 bases. The V gene end was trimmed by 6 bases and the J gene end by 4 bases; junction bases not matched to a gene: 7. Germline values: CDR1 MGHRA, CDR2 YSYEKL. The CDR3 is 14 amino acids. This CDR3 reads CASRNRGWADTQYF. The CDR3 DNA follows: TGCGCCAGCAGAAACAGGGGTTGGGCAGATACGCAGTATTTT.

At least ten counts were recorded for this clonotype. This chain uses TRBV6-1 with TRBJ2-7, with 9 positions matching TRBD1. The length of the CDR3 is 15 residues. Trimming took 5 bases from V and 5 from J; bases not matched to a gene: 10. Germline CDR1 is MNHNS and CDR2 is SASEGT. CDR3 sequence: CASSILKGQGHEQYF. Written as DNA, the CDR3 is TGTGCCAGCAGTATCCTTAAGGGACAGGGCCACGAGCAGTACTTC.